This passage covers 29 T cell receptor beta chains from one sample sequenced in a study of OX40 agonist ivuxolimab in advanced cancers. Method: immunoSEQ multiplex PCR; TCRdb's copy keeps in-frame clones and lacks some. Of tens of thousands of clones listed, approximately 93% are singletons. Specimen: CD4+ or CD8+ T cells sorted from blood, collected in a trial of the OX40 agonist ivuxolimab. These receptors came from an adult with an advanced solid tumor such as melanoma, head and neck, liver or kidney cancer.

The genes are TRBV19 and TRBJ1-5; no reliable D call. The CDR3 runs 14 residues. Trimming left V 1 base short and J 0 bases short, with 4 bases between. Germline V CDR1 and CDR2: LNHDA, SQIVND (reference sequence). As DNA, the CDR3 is TGTGCCAGTAGTATAGCGGATAGCAATCAGCCCCAGCATTTT. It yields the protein CASSIADSNQPQHF.

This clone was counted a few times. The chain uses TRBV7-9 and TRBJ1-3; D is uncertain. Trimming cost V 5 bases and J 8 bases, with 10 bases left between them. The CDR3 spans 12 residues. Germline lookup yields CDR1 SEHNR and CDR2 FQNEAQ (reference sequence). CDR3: CASSVEHDTIYF. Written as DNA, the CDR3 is TGTGCCAGCAGCGTGGAGCATGACACCATATATTTT.

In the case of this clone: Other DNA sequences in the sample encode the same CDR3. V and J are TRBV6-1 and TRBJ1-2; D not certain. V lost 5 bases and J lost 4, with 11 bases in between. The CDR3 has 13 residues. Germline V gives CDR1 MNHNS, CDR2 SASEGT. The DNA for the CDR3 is TGTGCCAGCAGTCCCGGAGGGATCTATGGCTACACCTTC. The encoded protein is CASSPGGIYGYTF.

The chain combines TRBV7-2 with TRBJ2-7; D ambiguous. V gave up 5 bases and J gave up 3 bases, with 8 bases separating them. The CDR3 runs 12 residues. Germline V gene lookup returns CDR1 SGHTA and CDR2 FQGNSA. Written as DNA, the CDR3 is TGTGCCAGCAGCGCAAGTTACTACGAGCAGTACTTC. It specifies CASSASYYEQYF.

The CDR3: CASSSRGGDTIYF. The DNA for the CDR3 is TGTGCCAGCAGCTCCCGAGGGGGGGACACCATATATTTT. The rearrangement uses TRBV13 and TRBJ1-3; D perhaps matches TRBD1 (6 bases). Trimming left V 4 bases short and J 8 bases short, with 12 bases between. In germline, CDR1 is PRHDT, CDR2 FYEKMQ (reference sequence). The CDR3 has 13 amino acids.

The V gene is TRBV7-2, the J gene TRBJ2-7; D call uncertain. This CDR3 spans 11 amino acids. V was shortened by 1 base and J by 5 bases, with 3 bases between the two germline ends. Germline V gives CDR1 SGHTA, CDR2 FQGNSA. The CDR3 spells CASSLGNEQYF. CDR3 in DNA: TGTGCCAGCAGCTTAGGTAACGAGCAGTACTTC.

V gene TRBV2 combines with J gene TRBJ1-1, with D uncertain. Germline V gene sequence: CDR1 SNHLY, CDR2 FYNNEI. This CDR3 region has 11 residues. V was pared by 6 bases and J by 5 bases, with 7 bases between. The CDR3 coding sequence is TGTGCCAGCAGCCGCACAACTGAAGCTTTCTTT. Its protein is CASSRTTEAFF.

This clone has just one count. The CDR3 reads CASSPGQGGVYGYTF. CDR3 DNA: TGTGCCAGCAGCCCGGGACAGGGGGGGGTTTATGGCTACACCTTC. This sequence joins TRBV6-5 and TRBJ1-2, with 11 positions matching TRBD1. Looked up from germline, CDR1 is MNHEY and CDR2 is SVGAGI. This CDR3 has 15 amino acids. The ends lost 6 bases at V and 5 bases at J; junction bases unmatched: 8.

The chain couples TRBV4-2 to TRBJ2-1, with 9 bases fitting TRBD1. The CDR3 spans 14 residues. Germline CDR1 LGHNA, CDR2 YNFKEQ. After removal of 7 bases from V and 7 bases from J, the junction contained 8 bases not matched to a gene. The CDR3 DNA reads TGTGCCAGCACCCCGGGACAGGGTTGGAATGAGCAGTTCTTC. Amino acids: CASTPGQGWNEQFF.

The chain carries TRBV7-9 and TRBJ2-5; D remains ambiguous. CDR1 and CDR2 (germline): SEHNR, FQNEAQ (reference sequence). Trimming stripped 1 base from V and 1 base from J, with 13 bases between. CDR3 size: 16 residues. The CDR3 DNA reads TGTGCCAGCAGCTTAGAGATAGACCGGTTCCAAGAGACCCAGTACTTC. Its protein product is CASSLEIDRFQETQYF.

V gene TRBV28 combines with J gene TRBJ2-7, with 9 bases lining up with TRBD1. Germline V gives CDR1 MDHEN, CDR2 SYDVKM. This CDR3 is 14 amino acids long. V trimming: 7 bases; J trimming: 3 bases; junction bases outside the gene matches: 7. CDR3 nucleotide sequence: TGTGCCAGCAATGGGGGACAGGGACTCTACGAGCAGTACTTC. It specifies CASNGGQGLYEQYF.

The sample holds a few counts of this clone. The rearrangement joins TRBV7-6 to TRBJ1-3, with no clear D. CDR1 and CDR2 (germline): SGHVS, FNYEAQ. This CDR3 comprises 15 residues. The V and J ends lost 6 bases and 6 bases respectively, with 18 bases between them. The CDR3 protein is CASSTPLGVLNTIYF. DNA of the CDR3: TGTGCCAGCAGTACCCCTCTCGGGGTTTTAAACACCATATATTTT. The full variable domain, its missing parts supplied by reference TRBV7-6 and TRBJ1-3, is GAGVSQSPRYKVTKRGQDVALRCDPISGHVSLYWYRQALGQGPEFLTYFNYEAQQDKSGLPNDRFSAERPEGSISTLTIQRTEQRDSAMYRCASSTPLGVLNTIYFGEGSWLTVV.

This CDR3 is CASSYLFSEAFF. The CDR3 DNA is TGTGCCAGCAGCTACCTCTTCAGTGAAGCTTTCTTT. The rearrangement joins TRBV13 to TRBJ1-1; the D is unclear. Trimming removed 4 bases at V and 7 bases at J, with 10 bases between. There are 12 residues in the CDR3. CDR1 and CDR2 from the germline V gene are PRHDT and FYEKMQ (reference sequence).

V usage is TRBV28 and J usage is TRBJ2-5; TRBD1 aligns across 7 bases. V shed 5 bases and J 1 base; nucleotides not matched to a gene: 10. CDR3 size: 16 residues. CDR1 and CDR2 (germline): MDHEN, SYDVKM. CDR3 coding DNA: TGTGCCAGCAGTCCCCGACAGGGTAGGACCCAAGAGACCCAGTACTTC. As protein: CASSPRQGRTQETQYF.

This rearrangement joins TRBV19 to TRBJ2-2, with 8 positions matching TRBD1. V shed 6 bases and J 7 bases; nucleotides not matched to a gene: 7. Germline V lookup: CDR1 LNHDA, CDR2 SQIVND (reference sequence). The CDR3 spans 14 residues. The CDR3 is CASSYGQGGGELFF. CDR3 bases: TGTGCCAGTAGCTACGGACAGGGCGGCGGGGAGCTGTTTTTT.

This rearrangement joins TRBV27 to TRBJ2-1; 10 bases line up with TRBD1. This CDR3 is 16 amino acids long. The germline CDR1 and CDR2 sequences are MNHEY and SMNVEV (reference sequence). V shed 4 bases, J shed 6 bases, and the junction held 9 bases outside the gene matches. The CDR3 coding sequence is TGTGCCAGCAGTTCGAGACAGGGGGCTATATTCAATGAGCAGTTCTTC. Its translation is CASSSRQGAIFNEQFF.

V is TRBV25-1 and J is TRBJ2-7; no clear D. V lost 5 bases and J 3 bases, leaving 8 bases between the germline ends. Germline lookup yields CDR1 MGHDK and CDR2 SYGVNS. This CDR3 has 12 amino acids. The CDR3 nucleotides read TGTGCCAGCAGTAAAGGGATCTACGAGCAGTACTTC. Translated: CASSKGIYEQYF.

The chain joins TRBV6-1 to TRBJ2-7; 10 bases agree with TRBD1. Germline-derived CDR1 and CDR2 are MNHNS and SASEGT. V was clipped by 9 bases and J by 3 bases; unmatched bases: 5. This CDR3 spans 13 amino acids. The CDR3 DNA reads TGTGCCAGTCCGGGACAGGGGCTCTACGAGCAGTACTTC. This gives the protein CASPGQGLYEQYF.

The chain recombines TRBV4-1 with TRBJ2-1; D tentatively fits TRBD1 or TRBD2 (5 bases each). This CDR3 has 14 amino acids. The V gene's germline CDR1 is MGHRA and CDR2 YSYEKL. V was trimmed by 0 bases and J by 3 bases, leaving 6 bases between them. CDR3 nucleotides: TGCGCCAGCAGCCAAGATGGGGGCTACAATGAGCAGTTCTTC. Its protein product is CASSQDGGYNEQFF.

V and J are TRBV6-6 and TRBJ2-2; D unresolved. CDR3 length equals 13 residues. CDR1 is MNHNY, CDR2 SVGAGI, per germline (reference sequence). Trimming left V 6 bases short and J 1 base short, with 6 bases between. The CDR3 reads CASSDENTGELFF. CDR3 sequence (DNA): TGTGCCAGCAGCGACGAGAACACCGGGGAGCTGTTTTTT.

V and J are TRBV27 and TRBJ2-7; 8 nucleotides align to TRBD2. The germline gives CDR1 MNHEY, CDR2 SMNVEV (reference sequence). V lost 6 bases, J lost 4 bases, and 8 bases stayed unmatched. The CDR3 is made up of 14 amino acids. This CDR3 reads CASSRGGTGYEQYF. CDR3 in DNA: TGTGCCAGCAGCCGGGGGGGTACTGGGTACGAGCAGTACTTC.

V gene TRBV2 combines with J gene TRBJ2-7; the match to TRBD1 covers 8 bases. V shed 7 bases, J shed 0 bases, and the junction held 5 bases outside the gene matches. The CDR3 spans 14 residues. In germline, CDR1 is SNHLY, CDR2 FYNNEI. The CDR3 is CASTVTGDSYEQYF. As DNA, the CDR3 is TGTGCCAGCACGGTGACAGGGGACTCCTACGAGCAGTACTTC. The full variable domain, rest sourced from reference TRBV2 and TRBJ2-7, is EPEVTQTPSHQVTQMGQEVILRCVPISNHLYFYWYRQILGQKVEFLVSFYNNEISEKSEIFDDQFSVERPDGSNFTLKIRSTKLEDSAMYFCASTVTGDSYEQYFGPGTRLTVT.

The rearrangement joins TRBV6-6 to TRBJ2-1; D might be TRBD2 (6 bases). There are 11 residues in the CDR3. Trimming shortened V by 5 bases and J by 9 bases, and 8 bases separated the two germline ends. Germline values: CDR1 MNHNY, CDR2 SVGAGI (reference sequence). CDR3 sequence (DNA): TGTGCCAGCAGTCAGGGACTTGAGCAGTTCTTC. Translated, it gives CASSQGLEQFF.

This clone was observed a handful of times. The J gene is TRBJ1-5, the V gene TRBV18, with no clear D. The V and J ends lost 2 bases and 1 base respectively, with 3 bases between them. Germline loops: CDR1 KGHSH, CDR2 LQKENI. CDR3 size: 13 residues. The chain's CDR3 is CASSPSSNQPQHF. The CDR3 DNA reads TGTGCCAGCTCACCATCGAGCAATCAGCCCCAGCATTTT.

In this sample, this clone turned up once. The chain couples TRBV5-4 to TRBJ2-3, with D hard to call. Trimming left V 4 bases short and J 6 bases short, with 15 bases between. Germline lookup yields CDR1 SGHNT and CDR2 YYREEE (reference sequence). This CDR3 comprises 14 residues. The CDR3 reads CASSPDPPEDTQYF. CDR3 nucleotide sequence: TGTGCCAGCAGCCCGGACCCCCCAGAGGATACGCAGTATTTT.

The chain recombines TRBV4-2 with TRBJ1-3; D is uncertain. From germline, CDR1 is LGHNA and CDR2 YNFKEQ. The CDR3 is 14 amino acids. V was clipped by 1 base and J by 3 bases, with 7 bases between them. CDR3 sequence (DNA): TGTGCCAGCAGCCAAGGGGTGGATGGAAACACCATATATTTT. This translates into CASSQGVDGNTIYF.

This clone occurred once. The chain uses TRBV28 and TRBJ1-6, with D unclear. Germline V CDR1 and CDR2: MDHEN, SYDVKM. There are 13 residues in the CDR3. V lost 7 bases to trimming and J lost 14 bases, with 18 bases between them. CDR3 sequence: CASTLVNGVALHF. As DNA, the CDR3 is TGTGCCAGCACCCTCGTTAATGGGGTTGCCCTCCACTTT.

CDR3 nucleotides: TGTGCCAGCAGCCAAGAGATAGGACAGGGAAGTTTTAACTATGGCTACACCTTC. Amino acid sequence: CASSQEIGQGSFNYGYTF. This chain joins TRBV14 and TRBJ1-2; 8 bases match TRBD1. With 0 bases clipped from V and 1 base from J, the junction kept 10 bases outside the gene matches. Germline lookup yields CDR1 SGHDN and CDR2 FVKESK. This CDR3 is built from 18 residues.

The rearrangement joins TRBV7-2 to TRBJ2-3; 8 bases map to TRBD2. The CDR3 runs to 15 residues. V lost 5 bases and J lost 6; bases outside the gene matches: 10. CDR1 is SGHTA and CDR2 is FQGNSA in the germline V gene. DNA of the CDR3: TGTGCCAGCAGCCCCCTCGCGGGGGGAAGGGATACGCAGTATTTT. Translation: CASSPLAGGRDTQYF. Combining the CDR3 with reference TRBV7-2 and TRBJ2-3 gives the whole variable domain GAGVSQSPSNKVTEKGKDVELRCDPISGHTALYWYRQSLGQGLEFLIYFQGNSAPDKSGLPSDRFSAERTGGSVSTLTIQRTQQEDSAVYLCASSPLAGGRDTQYFGPGTRLTVL.